This T cell receptor (beta chain) comes out of a study of PD-1 blockade in classical Hodgkin lymphoma. The wider study: Patients had nivolumab dosed at 3 mg/kg, delivered intravenously every 2 weeks.

Germline-derived CDR1 and CDR2 are SQVTM and ANQGSEA. V gave up 3 bases and J gave up 3 bases; unmatched junction bases: 2. CDR3 length: 14 amino acids. Clones were sequenced by immunoSEQ multiplex PCR, and TCRdb holds only the in-frame ones, with some missing. The sample has tens of thousands of clones, approximately 80% seen once; the top ten hold 11%. As to this clone: The target antigen is unknown. The same CDR3 arises from other DNA sequences in this sample as well.

Each patient's relapse followed autologous stem cell transplantation, and brentuximab vedotin exposure varied. General study findings and limits: It was reported that newly diagnosed patients had less baseline TCR diversity than healthy donors.

The receptor comes from a human donor with classical Hodgkin lymphoma. The chain has TRBV29-1 and TRBJ2-3; 11 bases match TRBD1. Sequenced material: peripheral blood mononuclear cells (PBMCs), taken at baseline. The CDR3 nucleotides read TGCAGCGTTGAGGGACAGGGGGTGACAGATACGCAGTATTTT. Residues: CSVEGQGVTDTQYF.